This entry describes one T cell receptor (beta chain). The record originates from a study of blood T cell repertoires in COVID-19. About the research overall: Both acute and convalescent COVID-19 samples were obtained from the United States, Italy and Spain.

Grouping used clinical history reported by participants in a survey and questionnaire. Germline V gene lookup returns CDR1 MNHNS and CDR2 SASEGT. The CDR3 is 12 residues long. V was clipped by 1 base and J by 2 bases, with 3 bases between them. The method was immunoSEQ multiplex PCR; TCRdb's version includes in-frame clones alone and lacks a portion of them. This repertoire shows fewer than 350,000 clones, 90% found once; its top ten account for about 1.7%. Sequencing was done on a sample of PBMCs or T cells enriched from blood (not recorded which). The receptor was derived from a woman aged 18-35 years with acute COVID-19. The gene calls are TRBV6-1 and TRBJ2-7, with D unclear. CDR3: CASSEVAYEQYF. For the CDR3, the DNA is TGTGCCAGCAGTGAAGTCGCCTACGAGCAGTACTTC.